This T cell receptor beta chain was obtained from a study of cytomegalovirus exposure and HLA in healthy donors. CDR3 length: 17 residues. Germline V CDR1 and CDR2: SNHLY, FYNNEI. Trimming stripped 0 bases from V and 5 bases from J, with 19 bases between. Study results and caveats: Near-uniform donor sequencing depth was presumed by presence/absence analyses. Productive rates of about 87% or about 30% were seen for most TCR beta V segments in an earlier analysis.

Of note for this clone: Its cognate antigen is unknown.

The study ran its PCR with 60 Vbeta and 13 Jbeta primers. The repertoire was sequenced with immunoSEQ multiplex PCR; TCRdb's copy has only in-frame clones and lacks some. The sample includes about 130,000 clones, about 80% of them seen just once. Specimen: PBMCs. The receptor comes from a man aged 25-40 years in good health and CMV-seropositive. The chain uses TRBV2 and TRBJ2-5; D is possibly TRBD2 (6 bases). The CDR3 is CASSEAEGTSPWETQYF. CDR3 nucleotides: TGTGCCAGCAGTGAAGCGGAGGGTACCTCCCCATGGGAGACCCAGTACTTC.